This TCR beta chain is from a study of T cell responses to AZD1222 COVID-19 vaccine. Repertoires were generated with immunoSEQ multiplex PCR, while TCRdb's copy carries only in-frame clones and drops some. The sample has some 120,000 clones; about 90% are singletons. The study, taken as a whole, reports: When two AZD1222 doses had been given, Spike-specific TCR breadth and depth rose. It should be noted that donors were predominantly white British and more often female, and clonal diversity was possibly underestimated. The reported proportion of spike-specific TCRs targeting unmutated variant regions was nearly half. Only 5 or 6 individuals given AZD1222 were seropositive at baseline.

About this clone: Its cognate antigen is unknown.

The CDR3 contains 17 residues. Germline V gene data show CDR1 as MDHEN and CDR2 as SYDVKM. Losses at the gene ends were 5 bases for V and 0 bases for J; bases not matched to a gene: 11. This chain connects TRBV28 to TRBJ1-1; 8 bases are shared with TRBD1. The origin of this receptor is an adult in good health. The source material was peripheral blood, sampled on day 0 of AZD1222 vaccination. Here the CDR3 reads CASSPILGTGMNTEAFF. The DNA for the CDR3 is TGTGCCAGCAGTCCCATTCTCGGGACAGGCATGAACACTGAAGCTTTCTTT.